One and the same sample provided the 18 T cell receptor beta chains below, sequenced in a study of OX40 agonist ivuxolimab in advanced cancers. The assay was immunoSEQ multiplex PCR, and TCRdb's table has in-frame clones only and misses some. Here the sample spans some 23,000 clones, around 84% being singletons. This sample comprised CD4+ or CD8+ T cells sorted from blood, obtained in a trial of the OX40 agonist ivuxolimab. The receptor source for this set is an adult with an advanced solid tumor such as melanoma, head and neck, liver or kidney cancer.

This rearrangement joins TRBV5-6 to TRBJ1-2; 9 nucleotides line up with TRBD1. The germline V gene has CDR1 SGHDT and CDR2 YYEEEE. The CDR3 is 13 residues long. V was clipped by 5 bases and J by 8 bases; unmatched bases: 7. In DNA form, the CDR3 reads TGTGCCAGCAGGAGTGACAGGGGGGTAGGCTACACCTTC. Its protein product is CASRSDRGVGYTF.

CDR3 in DNA: TGTGCCAGCAGTGGGAAGGGGCGCGGACTGTTTTTT. Protein: CASSGKGRGLFF. This chain joins TRBV2 and TRBJ1-4, with D possibly TRBD1 on 5 matching bases. V lost 4 bases and J lost 13, with 13 bases in between. Germline CDR1 SNHLY, CDR2 FYNNEI. The CDR3 totals 12 residues. Looking up the rest from reference TRBV2 and TRBJ1-4 gives the full variable domain: EPEVTQTPSHQVTQMGQEVILRCVPISNHLYFYWYRQILGQKVEFLVSFYNNEISEKSEIFDDQFSVERPDGSNFTLKIRSTKLEDSAMYFCASSGKGRGLFFGSGTQLSVL.

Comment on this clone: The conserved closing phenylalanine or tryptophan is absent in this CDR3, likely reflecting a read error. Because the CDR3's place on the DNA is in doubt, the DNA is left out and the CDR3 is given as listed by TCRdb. CDR3 sequence: CASSLGKESASL. The J gene is TRBJ1-1, the V gene TRBV7-9. Germline CDR1 and CDR2: SEHNR and FQNEAQ (reference sequence). Termini included, the CDR3 measures 12 amino acids.

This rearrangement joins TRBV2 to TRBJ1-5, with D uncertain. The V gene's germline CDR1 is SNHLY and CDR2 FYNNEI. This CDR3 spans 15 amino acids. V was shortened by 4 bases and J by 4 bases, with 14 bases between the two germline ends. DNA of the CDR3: TGTGCCAGCAGTGGATCCAGGCTGGGGAATCAGCCCCAGCATTTT. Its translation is CASSGSRLGNQPQHF.

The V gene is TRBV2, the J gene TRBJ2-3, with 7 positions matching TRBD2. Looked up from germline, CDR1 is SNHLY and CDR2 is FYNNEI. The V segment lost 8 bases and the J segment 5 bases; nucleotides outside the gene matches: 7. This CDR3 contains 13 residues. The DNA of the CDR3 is TGTGCCAGCTTCCGACTAGCAGGAGATACGCAGTATTTT. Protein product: CASFRLAGDTQYF.

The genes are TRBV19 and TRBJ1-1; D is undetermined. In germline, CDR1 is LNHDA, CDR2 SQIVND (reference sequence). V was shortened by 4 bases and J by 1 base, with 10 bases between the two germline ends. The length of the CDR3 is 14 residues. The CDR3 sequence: CASSKEYRNTEAFF. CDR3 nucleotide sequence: TGTGCCAGTAGTAAAGAATACCGGAACACTGAAGCTTTCTTT.

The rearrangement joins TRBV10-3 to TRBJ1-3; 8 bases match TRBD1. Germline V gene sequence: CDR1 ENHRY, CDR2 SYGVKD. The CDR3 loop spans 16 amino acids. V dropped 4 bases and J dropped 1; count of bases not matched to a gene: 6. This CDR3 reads CAISVGDRGSGNTIYF. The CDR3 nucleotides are TGTGCCATCAGTGTTGGAGACAGGGGTTCTGGAAACACCATATATTTT.

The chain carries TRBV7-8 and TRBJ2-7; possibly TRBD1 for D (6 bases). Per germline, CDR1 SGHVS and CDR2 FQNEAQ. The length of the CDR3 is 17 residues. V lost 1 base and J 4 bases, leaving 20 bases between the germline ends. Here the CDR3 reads CASSLEIRRQGMYEQYF. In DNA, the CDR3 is TGTGCCAGCAGCTTAGAAATCCGGCGCCAGGGGATGTACGAGCAGTACTTC.

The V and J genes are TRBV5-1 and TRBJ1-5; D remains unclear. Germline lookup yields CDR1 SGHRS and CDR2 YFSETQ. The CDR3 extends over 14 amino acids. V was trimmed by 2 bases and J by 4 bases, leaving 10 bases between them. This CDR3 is CASSFPEENQPQHF. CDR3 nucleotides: TGCGCCAGCAGCTTCCCTGAGGAGAATCAGCCCCAGCATTTT.

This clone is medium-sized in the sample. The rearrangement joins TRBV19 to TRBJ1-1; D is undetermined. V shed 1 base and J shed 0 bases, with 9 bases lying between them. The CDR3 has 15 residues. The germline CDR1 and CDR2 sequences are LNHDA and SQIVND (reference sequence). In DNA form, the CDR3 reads TGTGCCAGTAGTATAGTCCACAGTTTGAACACTGAAGCTTTCTTT. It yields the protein CASSIVHSLNTEAFF.

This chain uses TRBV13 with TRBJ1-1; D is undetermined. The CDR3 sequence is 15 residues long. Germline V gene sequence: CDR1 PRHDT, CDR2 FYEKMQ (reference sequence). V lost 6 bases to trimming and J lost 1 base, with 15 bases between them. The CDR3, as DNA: TGTGCCAGCAGTCAAGGGCTCAAAAGGAACACTGAAGCTTTCTTT. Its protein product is CASSQGLKRNTEAFF.

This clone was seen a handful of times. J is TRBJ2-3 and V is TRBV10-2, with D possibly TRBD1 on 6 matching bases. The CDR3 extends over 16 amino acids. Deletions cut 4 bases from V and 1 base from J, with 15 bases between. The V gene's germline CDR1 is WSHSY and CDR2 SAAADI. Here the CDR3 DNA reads TGCGCCAGCAGTGGGAGACAGGAGATCGGCACAGATACGCAGTATTTT. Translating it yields CASSGRQEIGTDTQYF.

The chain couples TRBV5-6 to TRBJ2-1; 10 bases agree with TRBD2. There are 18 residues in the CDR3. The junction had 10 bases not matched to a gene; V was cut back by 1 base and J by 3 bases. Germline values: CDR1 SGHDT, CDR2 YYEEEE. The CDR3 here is CASSLWAGLAKVYNEQFF. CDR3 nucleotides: TGTGCCAGCAGCTTGTGGGCGGGACTAGCGAAGGTCTACAATGAGCAGTTCTTC. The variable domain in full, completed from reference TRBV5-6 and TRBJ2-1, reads DAGVTQSPTHLIKTRGQQVTLRCSPKSGHDTVSWYQQALGQGPQFIFQYYEEEERQRGNFPDRFSGHQFPNYSSELNVNALLLGDSALYLCASSLWAGLAKVYNEQFFGPGTRLTVL.

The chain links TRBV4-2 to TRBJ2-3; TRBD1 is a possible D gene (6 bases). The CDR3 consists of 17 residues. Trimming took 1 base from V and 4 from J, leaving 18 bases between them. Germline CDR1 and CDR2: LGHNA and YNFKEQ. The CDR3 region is CASSQVEPGQRSDTQYF. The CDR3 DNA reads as TGTGCCAGCAGCCAAGTCGAACCGGGACAACGTTCAGATACGCAGTATTTT.

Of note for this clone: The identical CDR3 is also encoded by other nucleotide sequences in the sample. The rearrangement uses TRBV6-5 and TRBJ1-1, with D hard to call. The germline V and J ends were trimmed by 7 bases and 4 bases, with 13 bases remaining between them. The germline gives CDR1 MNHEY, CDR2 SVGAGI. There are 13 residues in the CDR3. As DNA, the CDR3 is TGTGCCAGCACCCCGGGAGGCTTCACTGAAGCTTTCTTT. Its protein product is CASTPGGFTEAFF.

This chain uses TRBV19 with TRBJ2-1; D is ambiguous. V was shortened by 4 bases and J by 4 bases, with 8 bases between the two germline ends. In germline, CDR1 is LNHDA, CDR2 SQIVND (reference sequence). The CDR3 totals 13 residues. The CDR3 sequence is CASSTNRYNEQFF. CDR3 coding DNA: TGTGCCAGTAGTACCAACAGATACAATGAGCAGTTCTTC.

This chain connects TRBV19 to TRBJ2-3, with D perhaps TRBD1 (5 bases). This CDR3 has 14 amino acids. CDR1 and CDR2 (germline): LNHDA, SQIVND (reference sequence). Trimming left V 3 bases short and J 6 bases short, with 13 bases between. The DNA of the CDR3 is TGTGCCAGTAGTATGATAGCAGGGCCCGATACGCAGTATTTT. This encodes CASSMIAGPDTQYF.

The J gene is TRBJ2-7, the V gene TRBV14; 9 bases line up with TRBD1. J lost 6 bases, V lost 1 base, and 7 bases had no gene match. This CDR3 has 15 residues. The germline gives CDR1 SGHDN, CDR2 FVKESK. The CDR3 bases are TGTGCCAGCAGCCAAGGGGGGACAGGGTTTGGCGAGCAGTACTTC. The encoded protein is CASSQGGTGFGEQYF.